The 2 T cell receptor beta chains listed next were all sequenced from one sample in a study of blood T cell repertoires in COVID-19. Libraries were prepared by immunoSEQ multiplex PCR; TCRdb keeps only in-frame clonotypes and omits some of them. Among approximately 25,000 clones listed, around 90% were seen once. Sequences were obtained from peripheral blood. The receptors were gathered from an older man with active COVID-19.

CDR3 protein: CASSLGLRGLAGANVLTF. CDR3 nucleotide sequence: TGTGCCAGCAGCTTAGGATTGCGCGGGTTAGCTGGGGCCAACGTCCTGACTTTC. V and J are TRBV7-2 and TRBJ2-6, with D possibly being TRBD2 (5 bases). V was pared by 1 base and J by 2 bases, with 15 bases between. The CDR3 length is 18 residues. Germline CDR1 reads SGHTA; CDR2 reads FQGNSA.

This clone was detected only a few times. The rearrangement uses TRBV11-1 and TRBJ2-1; possibly TRBD2 for D (6 bases). CDR3 length: 16 amino acids. V lost 3 bases, J lost 0 bases, and 12 bases lay in between. The germline gives CDR1 SGHAT, CDR2 FQDESV (reference sequence). The CDR3 sequence: CASSLMRGSSYNEQFF. The CDR3 DNA is TGTGCCAGCAGCTTGATGCGGGGAAGCTCCTACAATGAGCAGTTCTTC.